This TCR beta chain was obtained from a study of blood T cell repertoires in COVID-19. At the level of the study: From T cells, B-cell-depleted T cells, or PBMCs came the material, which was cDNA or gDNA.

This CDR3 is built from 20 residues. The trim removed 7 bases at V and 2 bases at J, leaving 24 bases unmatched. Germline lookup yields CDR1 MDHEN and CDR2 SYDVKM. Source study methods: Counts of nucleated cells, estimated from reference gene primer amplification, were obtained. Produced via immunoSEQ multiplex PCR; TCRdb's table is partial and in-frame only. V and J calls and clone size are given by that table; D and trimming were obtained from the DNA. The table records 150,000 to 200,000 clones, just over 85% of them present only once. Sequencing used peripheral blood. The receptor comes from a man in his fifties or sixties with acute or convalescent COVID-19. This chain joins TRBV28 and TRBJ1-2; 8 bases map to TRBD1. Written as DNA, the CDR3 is TGTGCCAGCAACTCGAATACTGAGACAGGGGCCGCCCAAGTCAACTATGGCTACACCTTC. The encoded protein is CASNSNTETGAAQVNYGYTF.